A single sample gave rise to the 27 T cell receptor beta chains below, sequenced in a study of T cells in Graves' hyperthyroidism and ophthalmopathy. Amplified regions were TCR beta CDR3 sequences from RNA transcripts. First-round RT-PCR with HTBI primers amplified the TCR CDR3 region. TCRdb reprocessed the multiplex PCR reads via MiXCR and lists one record per CDR3 protein. Seen here are approximately 380,000 distinct CDR3 sequences, around a sixth observed once, and the top ten hold 35% to 45%. Sequenced: blood. These receptors were taken from a man between 18 and 35 years old with Graves' ophthalmopathy.

The rearrangement uses TRBV20-1 and TRBJ2-4; 7 bases map to TRBD1. V lost 1 base, J lost 0 bases, and 6 bases stayed unmatched. CDR1 is DFQATT, CDR2 SNEGSKA, per germline (reference sequence). This CDR3 region has 16 residues. CDR3 sequence reads: CSARAPGQLAKNIQYF. The DNA for the CDR3 is TGCAGTGCTAGAGCCCCGGGACAGTTAGCCAAAAACATTCAGTACTTC.

The chain uses TRBV18 and TRBJ1-4; 9 bases line up with TRBD1. The length of the CDR3 is 15 residues. Germline CDR1 is KGHSH and CDR2 is LQKENI. V trimming: 3 bases; J trimming: 8 bases; junction bases outside the gene matches: 7. The CDR3 reads CASSPMTGGGEKLFF. CDR3 nucleotide sequence: TGTGCCAGCTCACCGATGACAGGGGGAGGAGAAAAACTGTTTTTT.

Only a few counts were recorded for this clonotype. The chain combines TRBV27 with TRBJ1-5; no reliable D call. V gave up 1 base and J gave up 7 bases, with 8 bases separating them. Germline values: CDR1 MNHEY, CDR2 SMNVEV (reference sequence). The CDR3 totals 13 residues. The CDR3 protein is CASSLLGSQPQHF. The CDR3 DNA reads as TGTGCCAGCAGTTTATTGGGAAGCCAGCCCCAGCATTTT.

The rearrangement links TRBV19 to TRBJ1-1; D remains ambiguous. Trimming cost V 0 bases and J 5 bases, with 7 bases left between them. The germline V gene encodes CDR1 LNHDA and CDR2 SQIVND (reference sequence). This CDR3 spans 13 amino acids. CDR3 in amino acids: CASSIDLWTEAFF. CDR3 nucleotides: TGTGCCAGTAGTATAGATCTTTGGACTGAAGCTTTCTTT. Based on the CDR3 plus reference TRBV19 and TRBJ1-1, the full variable domain is DGGITQSPKYLFRKEGQNVTLSCEQNLNHDAMYWYRQDPGQGLRLIYYSQIVNDFQKGDIAEGYSVSREKKESFPLTVTSAQKNPTAFYLCASSIDLWTEAFFGQGTRLTVV.

The genes are TRBV6-1 and TRBJ2-4; D might be TRBD1 (6 bases). Germline lookup yields CDR1 MNHNS and CDR2 SASEGT. This CDR3 comprises 13 residues. V lost 0 bases and J lost 14, with 14 bases in between. This CDR3 reads CASSEAGQRNKYF. As DNA, the CDR3 is TGTGCCAGCAGTGAAGCAGGACAGCGGAATAAGTACTTC.

V and J are TRBV15 and TRBJ1-5; a weak D match, TRBD1 (5 bases). V was cut by 1 base and J by 4 bases, with 11 bases left in between. The CDR3 length is 15 residues. Germline CDR1 LNHNV, CDR2 YYDKDF (reference sequence). CDR3 DNA sequence: TGTGCCACCAGCAGAGTCGGCAGGGAGAATCAGCCCCAGCATTTT. It codes for CATSRVGRENQPQHF.

This clonotype was counted many times. This rearrangement joins TRBV3-1 to TRBJ2-7, with 10 bases identical to TRBD1. The germline V gene has CDR1 LGHDT and CDR2 YNNKEL (reference sequence). The CDR3 sequence is 15 residues long. V shed 1 base and J 6 bases; nucleotides not matched to a gene: 6. The chain's CDR3 is CASSQVGTGVIEQYF. The CDR3 DNA is TGTGCCAGCAGCCAAGTTGGGACAGGGGTGATCGAGCAGTACTTC.

There are a few counts of this clonotype. V gene TRBV12-3 or TRBV12-4 combines with J gene TRBJ2-7; no clear D. This CDR3 has 14 amino acids. The V gene lost 3 bases and the J gene lost 0 bases, with 9 bases spanning the gap. The CDR3 DNA follows: TGTGCCAGCAGTTTCGTAGTCAGCTCCTACGAGCAGTACTTC. Translating gives CASSFVVSSYEQYF.

This chain joins TRBV12-3 or TRBV12-4 and TRBJ2-5; 8 bases match TRBD2. The V segment lost 6 bases and the J segment 5 bases; nucleotides outside the gene matches: 8. CDR3 length equals 14 residues. CDR3: CASRRLAGRETQYF. The CDR3 DNA is TGTGCCAGCAGACGATTAGCGGGGAGGGAGACCCAGTACTTC.

This clonotype was detected ten times or more. The chain is built from TRBV27 and TRBJ1-5, with 7 bases matching TRBD1. This CDR3 has 14 residues. In germline, CDR1 is MNHEY, CDR2 SMNVEV (reference sequence). The V segment lost 1 base and the J segment 6 bases; nucleotides outside the gene matches: 3. The CDR3 here is CASSLWAGGQPQHF. The CDR3 DNA sequence: TGTGCCAGCAGTTTATGGGCAGGGGGTCAGCCCCAGCATTTT.

This clonotype was seen at least ten times. This chain uses TRBV7-9 with TRBJ2-7; D ambiguous. The CDR3 is made up of 13 amino acids. Germline V gene data show CDR1 as SEHNR and CDR2 as FQNEAQ (reference sequence). With 0 bases removed from V and 2 bases from J, the gap between germline ends came to 5 bases. CDR3 amino acids: CASSLASTYEQYF. The CDR3 nucleotides read TGTGCCAGCAGCTTAGCTTCTACCTACGAGCAGTACTTC.

A remark on this clonotype: At one of its ends the junction is not consistent with the germline gene, which may arise from a read error. The chain is built from TRBV4-1 and TRBJ2-1, with unresolved D. Germline lookup yields CDR1 MGHRA and CDR2 YSYEKL. This CDR3 contains 14 residues. The CDR3 loop is CTSSQVSETAEQFF. The CDR3 DNA is TGCACCAGCAGCCAAGTCAGTGAGACTGCTGAGCAGTTCTTC.

Ten or more counts support this clonotype. This sequence joins TRBV5-1 and TRBJ1-2; no clear D gene. The germline V and J ends were trimmed by 4 bases and 4 bases, with 11 bases remaining between them. This CDR3 comprises 13 residues. Germline CDR1 and CDR2: SGHRS and YFSETQ. CDR3 bases: TGCGCCAGCAGCACGGACGGAACCTATGGCTACACCTTC. It specifies CASSTDGTYGYTF. Variable domain in full (rest from reference TRBV5-1 and TRBJ1-2): KAGVTQTPRYLIKTRGQQVTLSCSPISGHRSVSWYQQTPGQGLQFLFEYFSETQRNKGNFPGRFSGRQFSNSRSEMNVSTLELGDSALYLCASSTDGTYGYTFGSGTRLTVV.

This clonotype was observed at least ten times. J is TRBJ1-2 and V is TRBV14; D gene uncertain. Per germline, CDR1 SGHDN and CDR2 FVKESK. Trimming took 4 bases from V and 5 from J, leaving 20 bases between them. This CDR3 contains 16 residues. DNA of the CDR3: TGTGCCAGCAGCCCACCCTCCGGACGAGGAGATTATGGCTACACCTTC. It translates to CASSPPSGRGDYGYTF.

V is TRBV4-1 and J is TRBJ2-5; D possibly corresponds to TRBD2 (5 bases). The CDR3 has 15 amino acids. In germline, CDR1 is MGHRA, CDR2 YSYEKL. V was pared by 0 bases and J by 9 bases, with 17 bases between. The CDR3 DNA reads as TGCGCCAGCAGCCAAGATAGTCGGCCCTTGGAGGCCCAGTACTTC. Residues: CASSQDSRPLEAQYF.

As concerns this clonotype: Germline is not matched at one junction end, which may reflect a read error. The gene calls are TRBV28 and TRBJ1-2; 10 bases match TRBD1. Germline V gene sequence: CDR1 MDHEN, CDR2 SYDVKM. This CDR3 is built from 11 residues. CDR3 in DNA: TGCCAGACAGGGGGCGCCGATGGCTACACCTTC. Amino acid sequence: CQTGGADGYTF.

Many counts were recorded for this clonotype. This CDR3 is CASSRPTMNTEAFF. CDR3 DNA: TGTGCCAGCAGCCGACCCACCATGAACACTGAAGCTTTCTTT. The V gene is TRBV5-8, the J gene TRBJ1-1; D not certain. The CDR3 runs to 14 residues. Germline V gene data show CDR1 as SGHTS and CDR2 as YDEGEE. V was trimmed by 4 bases and J by 0 bases, leaving 10 bases between them.

The genes are TRBV6-1 and TRBJ2-4; D remains ambiguous. Deletions cut 5 bases from V and 9 bases from J, with 8 bases between. Germline loops: CDR1 MNHNS, CDR2 SASEGT. The CDR3 runs 11 residues. The CDR3: CASSPRGIQYF. The CDR3 region has the DNA TGTGCCAGCAGTCCCCGAGGCATTCAGTACTTC.

This clonotype was recorded a few times. The chain recombines TRBV20-1 with TRBJ2-1; 8 positions agree with TRBD2. The CDR3 covers 15 residues. Looked up from germline, CDR1 is DFQATT and CDR2 is SNEGSKA (reference sequence). V lost 6 bases and J lost 3; bases outside the gene matches: 10. The CDR3 reads CSAATEAGDYNEQFF. The DNA of the CDR3 is TGCAGTGCCGCAACGGAAGCGGGGGACTACAATGAGCAGTTCTTC.

This CDR3 reads CSATGTGSSNEQFF. The CDR3 nucleotides are TGCAGTGCAACCGGGACGGGCTCCAGCAATGAGCAGTTCTTC. The V gene is TRBV20-1, the J gene TRBJ2-1; D may match TRBD1 or TRBD2 (5 bases each). The germline V gene has CDR1 DFQATT and CDR2 SNEGSKA (reference sequence). V was trimmed by 6 bases and J by 6 bases, leaving 18 bases between them. The CDR3 runs to 14 residues.

This clonotype showed up many times. The chain carries TRBV6-2 or TRBV6-3 and TRBJ2-5, with TRBD1 matching over 7 bases. J gave up 0 bases and V 5 bases, and 3 bases lay outside the gene matches. Per the germline V gene, CDR1 is MNHEY and CDR2 is SVGEGT. The length of the CDR3 is 14 residues. CDR3 amino acids: CASSRDSNQETQYF. The CDR3 DNA reads TGTGCCAGCAGTAGGGACAGCAACCAAGAGACCCAGTACTTC.

This clonotype was seen ten or more times. This CDR3 reads CASSAREGIWETQYF. CDR3 in DNA: TGTGCCAGCAGCGCGCGGGAAGGAATCTGGGAGACCCAGTACTTC. The chain has TRBV12-3 or TRBV12-4 and TRBJ2-5; D possibly corresponds to TRBD2 (6 bases). V was shortened by 6 bases and J by 5 bases, with 19 bases between the two germline ends. CDR3 length equals 15 residues.

This clonotype turned up a few times. The CDR3 protein is CASRFMGGNPGTGELFF. The CDR3 DNA sequence: TGTGCCAGCCGCTTTATGGGCGGCAATCCCGGTACCGGGGAGCTGTTTTTT. This chain links TRBV6-1 with TRBJ2-2; no definite D call. This CDR3 is 17 amino acids long. The germline V gene encodes CDR1 MNHNS and CDR2 SASEGT. V dropped 8 bases and J dropped 5 bases, with 24 bases sitting between them.

This clonotype was detected ten times or more. This chain connects TRBV7-8 to TRBJ1-2; D may be TRBD1 (5 bases). Trimming left V 5 bases short and J 5 bases short, with 21 bases between. The germline CDR1 and CDR2 sequences are SGHVS and FQNEAQ. The CDR3 runs 16 residues. CDR3 residues: CASSQLTTWTTYGYTF. The CDR3 coding sequence is TGTGCCAGCAGCCAACTAACAACCTGGACAACGTATGGCTACACCTTC.

This clonotype was seen at least ten times. V is TRBV5-1 and J is TRBJ2-1; 10 positions match TRBD1. Germline V CDR1 and CDR2: SGHRS, YFSETQ. The junction had 7 bases not matched to a gene; V was cut back by 4 bases and J by 3 bases. This CDR3 contains 16 residues. The CDR3 protein is CASSPIRDRGYNEQFF. The CDR3 coding sequence is TGCGCCAGCAGCCCCATCCGGGACAGGGGCTACAATGAGCAGTTCTTC.

This clonotype came up many times. The V and J genes are TRBV6-1 and TRBJ2-7; 9 bases fit TRBD1. The ends lost 6 bases at V and 2 bases at J; junction bases unmatched: 5. The CDR3 runs to 14 residues. In germline, CDR1 is MNHNS, CDR2 SASEGT. The CDR3 bases are TGTGCCAGCAGGGGACAGGGAACCCCCTACGAGCAGTACTTC. Translation gives CASRGQGTPYEQYF.

This clonotype was seen a few times. The chain employs TRBV4-1 and TRBJ1-5; a weak D match, TRBD1 (5 bases). The CDR3 consists of 14 residues. The germline gives CDR1 MGHRA, CDR2 YSYEKL. The V end lost 1 base, the J end lost 7 bases, and 11 bases lay between the germline ends. The CDR3 DNA is TGCGCCAGCAGCCAAGTGCAGGGTGAACAGCCCCAGCATTTT. This sequence encodes CASSQVQGEQPQHF.